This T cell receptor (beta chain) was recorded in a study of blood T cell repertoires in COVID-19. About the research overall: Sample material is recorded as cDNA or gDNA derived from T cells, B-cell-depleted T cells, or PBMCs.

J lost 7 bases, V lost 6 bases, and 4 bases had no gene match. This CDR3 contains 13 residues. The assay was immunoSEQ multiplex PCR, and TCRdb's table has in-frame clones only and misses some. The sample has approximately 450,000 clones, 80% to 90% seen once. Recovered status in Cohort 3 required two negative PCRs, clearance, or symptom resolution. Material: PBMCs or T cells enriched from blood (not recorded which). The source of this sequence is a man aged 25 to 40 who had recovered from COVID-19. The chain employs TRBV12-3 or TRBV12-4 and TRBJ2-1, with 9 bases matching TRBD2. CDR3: CASSAGLANEQFF. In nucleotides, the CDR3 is TGTGCCAGCAGCGCGGGACTAGCAAATGAGCAGTTCTTC.